Sequencing of this T cell receptor beta chain was carried out in a study of shared T cell receptors in the human thymus. Some clones are missing from TCRdb's copy, which holds only in-frame ones; the method was immunoSEQ multiplex PCR. The sample gives about 380,000 clones, roughly 94% of which show up once; approximately 0.02% is in the top ten. The CDR3 is 11 amino acids. Trimming left V 9 bases short and J 0 bases short, with 3 bases between. Germline V lookup: CDR1 LGHNA, CDR2 YSLEER. This sequence originates from a human donor. Specimen: thymocytes. The V gene is TRBV4-3, the J gene TRBJ1-3; D is unclear. CDR3 region: CASYSGNTIYF. CDR3 sequence (DNA): TGCGCCAGTTACTCTGGAAACACCATATATTTT.